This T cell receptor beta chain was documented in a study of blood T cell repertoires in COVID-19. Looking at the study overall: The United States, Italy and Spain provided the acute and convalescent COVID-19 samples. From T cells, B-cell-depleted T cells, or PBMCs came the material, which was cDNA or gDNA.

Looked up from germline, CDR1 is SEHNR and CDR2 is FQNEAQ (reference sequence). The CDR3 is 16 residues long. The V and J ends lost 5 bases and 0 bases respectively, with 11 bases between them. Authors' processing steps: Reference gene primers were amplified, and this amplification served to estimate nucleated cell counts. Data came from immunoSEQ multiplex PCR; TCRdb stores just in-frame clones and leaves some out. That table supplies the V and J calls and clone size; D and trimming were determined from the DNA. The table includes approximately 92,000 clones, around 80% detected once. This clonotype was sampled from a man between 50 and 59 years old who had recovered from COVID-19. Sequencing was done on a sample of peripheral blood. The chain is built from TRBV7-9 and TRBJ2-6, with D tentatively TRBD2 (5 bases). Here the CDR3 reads CASSPLDYSGANVLTF. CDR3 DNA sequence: TGTGCCAGCAGCCCTTTAGACTACTCTGGGGCCAACGTCCTGACTTTC.